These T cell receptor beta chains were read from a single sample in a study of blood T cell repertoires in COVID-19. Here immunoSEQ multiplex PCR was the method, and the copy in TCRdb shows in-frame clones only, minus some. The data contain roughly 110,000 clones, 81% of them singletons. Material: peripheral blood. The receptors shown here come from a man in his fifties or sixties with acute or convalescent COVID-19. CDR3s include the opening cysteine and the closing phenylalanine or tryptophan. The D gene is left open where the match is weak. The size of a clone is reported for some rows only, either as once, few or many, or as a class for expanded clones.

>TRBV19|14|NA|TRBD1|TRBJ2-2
TGTGCCAGTATGGGGACAGGGTACACCGGGGAGCTGTTTTTT
CASMGTGYTGELFF
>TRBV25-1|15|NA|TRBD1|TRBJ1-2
TGTGCCAGCAGTGAGGCCGGGACAGGGGGGGTCGGCTACACCTTC
CASSEAGTGGVGYTF
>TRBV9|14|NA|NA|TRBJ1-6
TGTGCCAGCAGCGGGGGCAAATATAATTCACCCCTCCACTTT
CASSGGKYNSPLHF
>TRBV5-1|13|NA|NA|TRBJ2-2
TGCGCCAGCACCGGAGGGCCTCCCGGGGAGCTGTTTTTT
CASTGGPPGELFF
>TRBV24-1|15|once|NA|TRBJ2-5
TGTGCCACCAGTGGACCAACCCCAGGGGAAGAGACCCAGTACTTC
CATSGPTPGEETQYF
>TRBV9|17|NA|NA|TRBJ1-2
TGTGCCAGCAGCGTAGGATCGCGCGTGGGAGCGAACTATGGCTACACCTTC
CASSVGSRVGANYGYTF
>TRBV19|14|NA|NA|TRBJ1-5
TGTGCCAGTAGTGTGGACAGTTTCCGACAGCCCCAGCATTTT
CASSVDSFRQPQHF
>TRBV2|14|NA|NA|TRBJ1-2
TGTGCCAGCAGTGAAGATCGGGTCGCGGATGGCTACACCTTC
CASSEDRVADGYTF
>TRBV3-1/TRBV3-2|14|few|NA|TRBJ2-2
TGTGCCAGCAGCCTCGCGGGACCAAACGGGGAGCTGTTTTTT
CASSLAGPNGELFF
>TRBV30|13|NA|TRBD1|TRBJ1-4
TGTGCCTGGGCGCGGGACAGCGTAGAAAAACTGTTTTTT
CAWARDSVEKLFF
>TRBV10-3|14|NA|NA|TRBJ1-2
TGTGCCATCAGTGACTGGCAGGAAAACGCTGGCTACACCTTC
CAISDWQENAGYTF
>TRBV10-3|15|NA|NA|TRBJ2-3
TGTGCCATCAGTGAAACGGGGGGCCGCACAGATACGCAGTATTTT
CAISETGGRTDTQYF
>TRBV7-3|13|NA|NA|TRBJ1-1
TGTGCCAGCAGTCGACAGGAGAACACTGAAGCTTTCTTT
CASSRQENTEAFF